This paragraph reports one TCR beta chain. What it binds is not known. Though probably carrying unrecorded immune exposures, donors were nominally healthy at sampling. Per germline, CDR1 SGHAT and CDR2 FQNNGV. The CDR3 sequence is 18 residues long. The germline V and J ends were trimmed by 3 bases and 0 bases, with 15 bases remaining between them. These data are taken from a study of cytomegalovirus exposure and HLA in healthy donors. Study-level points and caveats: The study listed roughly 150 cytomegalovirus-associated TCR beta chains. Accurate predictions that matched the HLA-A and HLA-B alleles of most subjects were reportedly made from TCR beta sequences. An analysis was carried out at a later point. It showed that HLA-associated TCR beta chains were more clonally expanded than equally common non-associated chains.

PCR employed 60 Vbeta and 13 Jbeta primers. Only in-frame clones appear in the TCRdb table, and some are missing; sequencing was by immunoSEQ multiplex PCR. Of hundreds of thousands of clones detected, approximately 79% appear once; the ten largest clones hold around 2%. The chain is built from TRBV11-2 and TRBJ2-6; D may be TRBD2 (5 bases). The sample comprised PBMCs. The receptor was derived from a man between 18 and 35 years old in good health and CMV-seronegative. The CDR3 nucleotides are TGTGCCAGCAGCTTTGCGGGCCAGTCGGTCTCTGGGGCCAACGTCCTGACTTTC. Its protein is CASSFAGQSVSGANVLTF.